The 16 T cell receptor beta chains reported below all come from one sample, sequenced in a study of T-cell reconstitution after alpha-beta-depleted transplantation in children. Preparing the TCRbeta library involved the use of unique molecular identifiers. MiXCR, run by TCRdb on the PCR reads, gives a single entry per CDR3 protein. The sample has about 540,000 distinct CDR3 sequences; 25% to 30% are singletons. The sequenced sample was PBMCs, obtained before TCRalphabeta/CD19-depleted stem cell transplant. The origin of the receptors is a boy under two years old with Wiskott-Aldrich syndrome, due to receive a stem cell transplant.

The chain recombines TRBV5-1 with TRBJ1-4; D is uncertain. The germline V gene has CDR1 SGHRS and CDR2 YFSETQ. The ends were cut back, 0 bases at V and 5 bases at J, with 8 bases in the middle. The CDR3 consists of 14 residues. In nucleotides, the CDR3 is TGCGCCAGCAGCTTGGACAAGGGAAATGAAAAACTGTTTTTT. Protein product: CASSLDKGNEKLFF.

The chain uses TRBV27 and TRBJ2-1; a possible D gene is TRBD2 (5 bases). Germline values: CDR1 MNHEY, CDR2 SMNVEV (reference sequence). V was trimmed by 5 bases and J by 9 bases, leaving 14 bases between them. This CDR3 comprises 13 residues. DNA of the CDR3: TGTGCCAGCAGTCTAGTCCAACGGGGTGAGCAGTTCTTC. This gives the protein CASSLVQRGEQFF.

The chain employs TRBV24-1 and TRBJ2-3; 16 positions match TRBD2. CDR3 size: 18 residues. Germline CDR1 and CDR2: KGHDR and SFDVKD. The junction had 7 bases not matched to a gene; V was cut back by 4 bases and J by 4 bases. The CDR3 DNA follows: TGTGCCACCAGTGACGCCGGGACTAGCGGGAGGGCCGCAGATACGCAGTATTTT. Its translation is CATSDAGTSGRAADTQYF.

The chain is built from TRBV12-3 or TRBV12-4 and TRBJ2-7; 10 bases align to TRBD1. V lost 1 base and J lost 3; bases outside the gene matches: 6. The CDR3 consists of 16 residues. Here the CDR3 DNA reads TGTGCCAGCAGTTTAGGGGACAGGGGTGTTCTCTACGAGCAGTACTTC. Translating gives CASSLGDRGVLYEQYF.

V is TRBV27 and J is TRBJ2-7, with D perhaps matching TRBD1 or TRBD2 (6 bases each). This CDR3 region has 15 residues. The germline V gene encodes CDR1 MNHEY and CDR2 SMNVEV (reference sequence). Trimming removed 2 bases at V and 3 bases at J, with 14 bases between. In DNA form, the CDR3 reads TGTGCCAGCAGTTTAAGGGGGGCCCTTAACTACGAGCAGTACTTC. This encodes CASSLRGALNYEQYF.

The rearrangement joins TRBV20-1 to TRBJ1-3; 7 positions match TRBD1. CDR3 length equals 13 residues. The V gene's germline CDR1 is DFQATT and CDR2 SNEGSKA (reference sequence). The junction had 8 bases not matched to a gene; V was cut back by 6 bases and J by 6 bases. The CDR3 spells CSARPTGANTIYF. The CDR3 coding sequence is TGCAGTGCCCGGCCCACAGGGGCAAACACCATATATTTT.

The chain combines TRBV5-1 with TRBJ2-3, with 10 bases aligning to TRBD2. The length of the CDR3 is 18 residues. V was clipped by 0 bases and J by 5 bases; unmatched bases: 12. From germline, CDR1 is SGHRS and CDR2 YFSETQ. CDR3 region: CASSLGQGGLAAGDTQYF. DNA of the CDR3: TGCGCCAGCAGCTTGGGGCAGGGCGGACTAGCGGCCGGAGATACGCAGTATTTT.

There are a few counts of this clonotype. This rearrangement joins TRBV3-1 to TRBJ2-3, with D possibly being TRBD1 (5 bases). CDR1 is LGHDT, CDR2 YNNKEL, per germline (reference sequence). CDR3 length: 17 amino acids. The ends were cut back, 0 bases at V and 0 bases at J, with 13 bases in the middle. Here the CDR3 reads CASSQDLGAFSTDTQYF. The DNA of the CDR3 is TGTGCCAGCAGCCAAGATTTAGGGGCCTTTAGCACAGATACGCAGTATTTT.

A word on this clonotype: This may arise from a read error, as a much more abundant clone is one base away. The rearrangement links TRBV4-1 to TRBJ2-5, with 8 bases matching TRBD2. Looked up from germline, CDR1 is MGHRA and CDR2 is YSYEKL. This CDR3 has 14 residues. Here the CDR3 reads CAGSLAGNQETQYF. The CDR3 region has the DNA TGCGCCGGCAGCCTAGCGGGTAACCAAGAGACCCAGTACTTC.

V gene TRBV29-1 combines with J gene TRBJ2-3; TRBD1 is a possible D gene (5 bases). The V gene lost 5 bases and the J gene lost 2 bases, with 11 bases spanning the gap. CDR3 length: 13 amino acids. Germline assignment: CDR1 SQVTM and CDR2 ANQGSEA. CDR3 in amino acids: CSVYRQYTDTQYF. For the CDR3, the DNA is TGCAGCGTTTATAGACAGTACACAGATACGCAGTATTTT.

A few counts support this clonotype. The CDR3 nucleotides are TGTGCCAGCAGCTTGGGGGCGACAGGGGGCATTGGCTACAATGAGCAGTTCTTC. Protein: CASSLGATGGIGYNEQFF. The rearrangement links TRBV5-5 to TRBJ2-1, with 10 bases matching TRBD1. V was pared by 0 bases and J by 3 bases, with 9 bases of the junction left unmatched. Germline lookup yields CDR1 SGHKS and CDR2 YYEKEE (reference sequence). The CDR3 totals 18 residues.

The rearrangement uses TRBV5-1 and TRBJ2-7, with D unclear. Germline V gives CDR1 SGHRS, CDR2 YFSETQ. The CDR3 is made up of 16 amino acids. V was shortened by 0 bases and J by 7 bases, with 20 bases between the two germline ends. CDR3 loop: CASSLASATLSWEQYF. CDR3 DNA sequence: TGCGCCAGCAGCTTGGCCTCGGCGACCCTAAGCTGGGAGCAGTACTTC.

This clonotype showed up just a few times. V is TRBV14 and J is TRBJ2-1; TRBD2 is a possible D gene (6 bases). The CDR3 contains 16 residues. The V gene's germline CDR1 is SGHDN and CDR2 FVKESK. The germline V and J ends were trimmed by 1 base and 1 base, with 11 bases remaining between them. CDR3 DNA sequence: TGTGCCAGCAGCCAAGTCCGGACTATTTCCTACAATGAGCAGTTCTTC. It is translated as CASSQVRTISYNEQFF.

The chain carries TRBV30 and TRBJ1-2, with D perhaps matching TRBD1 (5 bases). Trimming removed 3 bases from V and 6 bases from J, with 23 bases in between. CDR1 GTSNPN and CDR2 SVGIG come from the germline V gene (reference sequence). The CDR3 contains 16 residues. This chain's CDR3 is CAWSPWTALPGDGYTF. In DNA form, the CDR3 reads TGTGCCTGGAGCCCATGGACGGCCCTTCCGGGGGATGGCTACACCTTC.

This clonotype was seen many times. At one end the junction does not follow the germline gene, possibly because of a read error. The rearrangement links TRBV28 to TRBJ2-7; D is perhaps TRBD1 or TRBD2 (5 bases each). Germline values: CDR1 MDHEN, CDR2 SYDVKM. CDR3 size: 15 residues. In DNA form, the CDR3 reads TGCGCCAGCAGCTTATCCGGGACGGGCAGCTACGAGCAGTACTTC. Its translation: CASSLSGTGSYEQYF.

This clonotype turned up a few times. This chain uses TRBV4-1 with TRBJ2-1; D unclear. The length of the CDR3 is 13 residues. Between the trimmed V and J ends, which lost 1 base and 6 bases, there was a span of 7 bases. The V gene's germline CDR1 is MGHRA and CDR2 YSYEKL. The CDR3, as DNA: TGCGCCAGCAGCCAAGTGACTGCCAATGAGCAGTTCTTC. Translated, it gives CASSQVTANEQFF.